Shown below are 8 T cell receptor beta chains from a single sample sequenced in a study of neurological immune-mediated disorders. Each CDR3 protein gets one entry after TCRdb re-called the 5' RACE reads with MiXCR. The sample has tens of thousands of distinct CDR3 sequences, 3% to 4.5% seen once. Sequencing was done on a sample of PBMCs. Source of these receptors: a man aged 60-69 years with multiple sclerosis.

The chain has TRBV20-1 and TRBJ2-1; D perhaps matches TRBD1 (6 bases). Trimming stripped 5 bases from V and 9 bases from J, with 23 bases between. This CDR3 is 15 amino acids long. CDR1 is DFQATT, CDR2 SNEGSKA, per germline (reference sequence). The CDR3 DNA is TGCAGTGCTGCGCATGAGACAGGTCCTACCAGTGAGCAGTTCTTC. Its translation: CSAAHETGPTSEQFF.

In this sample, this clonotype is medium-sized. This chain's CDR3 is CASSPSSGNTIYF. CDR3 bases: TGCGCCAGCAGCCCGTCATCTGGAAACACCATATATTTT. The rearrangement joins TRBV5-1 to TRBJ1-3, with D unresolved. Trimming stripped 4 bases from V and 1 base from J, with 6 bases between. Per germline, CDR1 SGHRS and CDR2 YFSETQ. CDR3 length: 13 amino acids.

This clonotype was observed at least ten times. V is TRBV5-1 and J is TRBJ2-2, with no clear D. V lost 0 bases and J lost 7, with 7 bases in between. Germline values: CDR1 SGHRS, CDR2 YFSETQ. CDR3 length: 13 amino acids. CDR3 nucleotides: TGCGCCAGCAGCTTGGATCTTGACGGGGAGCTGTTTTTT. This gives the protein CASSLDLDGELFF.

This clonotype was recorded at least ten times. The chain links TRBV5-1 to TRBJ1-4; TRBD1 matches 7 bases. The CDR3 runs to 15 residues. J was trimmed by 4 bases and V by 4 bases; bases with no gene match: 7. Germline values: CDR1 SGHRS, CDR2 YFSETQ. For the CDR3, the DNA is TGCGCCAGCAGCCGAGGGGGCGACTTTAATGAAAAACTGTTTTTT. This sequence encodes CASSRGGDFNEKLFF. Full variable domain (rest looked up from reference TRBV5-1 and TRBJ1-4): KAGVTQTPRYLIKTRGQQVTLSCSPISGHRSVSWYQQTPGQGLQFLFEYFSETQRNKGNFPGRFSGRQFSNSRSEMNVSTLELGDSALYLCASSRGGDFNEKLFFGSGTQLSVL.

This clonotype was observed many times. The chain recombines TRBV18 with TRBJ2-7; perhaps TRBD2 as D (5 bases). CDR1 is KGHSH and CDR2 is LQKENI in the germline V gene. Trimming left V 4 bases short and J 3 bases short, with 13 bases between. This CDR3 spans 14 amino acids. The CDR3: CASSLDRGVYEQYF. CDR3 sequence (DNA): TGTGCCAGCTCACTGGACCGGGGAGTCTACGAGCAGTACTTC.

This clonotype was counted many times. The chain uses TRBV7-6 and TRBJ2-7; D may be TRBD1 or TRBD2 (6 bases each). The germline V and J ends were trimmed by 5 bases and 4 bases, with 12 bases remaining between them. Looked up from germline, CDR1 is SGHVS and CDR2 is FNYEAQ. This CDR3 has 13 residues. The CDR3 nucleotides read TGTGCCAGCAGCCTCGGGGGCGGGTACGAGCAGTACTTC. Its protein product is CASSLGGGYEQYF. Drawing the rest from reference TRBV7-6 and TRBJ2-7, the complete variable domain is GAGVSQSPRYKVTKRGQDVALRCDPISGHVSLYWYRQALGQGPEFLTYFNYEAQQDKSGLPNDRFSAERPEGSISTLTIQRTEQRDSAMYRCASSLGGGYEQYFGPGTRLTVT.

This clonotype was counted many times. The V call is TRBV28, the J call TRBJ2-4, with a weak D call TRBD1 (5 bases). From germline, CDR1 is MDHEN and CDR2 SYDVKM. This CDR3 comprises 15 residues. V gave up 5 bases and J gave up 6 bases, with 17 bases separating them. The CDR3: CASSPTQGMANIQYF. The CDR3 DNA reads TGTGCCAGCAGTCCAACCCAGGGAATGGCAAACATTCAGTACTTC.

This clonotype was picked up many times. The chain employs TRBV20-1 and TRBJ2-1; D unresolved. Germline V gene lookup returns CDR1 DFQATT and CDR2 SNEGSKA (reference sequence). With 6 bases removed from V and 3 bases from J, the gap between germline ends came to 6 bases. The CDR3 sequence is 11 residues long. Here the CDR3 reads CSAKGYNEQFF. In DNA form, the CDR3 reads TGCAGTGCCAAGGGCTACAATGAGCAGTTCTTC.